The 14 T cell receptor beta chains presented below share a single source sample, sequenced in a study of blood T cell repertoires in COVID-19. TCRdb keeps only in-frame clones here, not all; method: immunoSEQ multiplex PCR. The sample includes 310,000 or so clones, approximately 90% of them seen just once. The material sequenced was PBMCs or T cells enriched from blood (not recorded which). Every receptor here comes from a woman aged 25 to 39 who had recovered from COVID-19.

This clone appeared a few times. This sequence joins TRBV7-9 and TRBJ1-5, with a tentative D call TRBD1 (6 bases). Germline V lookup: CDR1 SEHNR, CDR2 FQNEAQ (reference sequence). The V and J ends lost 3 bases and 2 bases respectively, with 8 bases between them. The CDR3 totals 14 residues. CDR3 coding DNA: TGTGCCAGCAGCTTGGGGGCGGGCAATCAGCCCCAGCATTTT. It is translated as CASSLGAGNQPQHF. The full variable domain, in which reference TRBV7-9 and TRBJ1-5 provide the parts outside the CDR3, is DTGVSQNPRHKITKRGQNVTFRCDPISEHNRLYWYRQTLGQGPEFLTYFQNEAQLEKSRLLSDRFSAERPKGSFSTLEIQRTEQGDSAMYLCASSLGAGNQPQHFGDGTRLSIL.

The chain links TRBV12-5 to TRBJ2-7, with TRBD2 identical over 13 bases. Germline lookup yields CDR1 LGHNT and CDR2 FRNRAP. Losses at the gene ends were 7 bases for V and 4 bases for J; bases not matched to a gene: 4. The CDR3 has 14 residues. The chain's CDR3 is CASVELAGGYEQYF. The CDR3 region has the DNA TGTGCTAGTGTCGAACTAGCGGGAGGGTACGAGCAGTACTTC.

The chain links TRBV7-2 to TRBJ2-7; D might be TRBD1 (5 bases). Per germline, CDR1 SGHTA and CDR2 FQGNSA. V gave up 2 bases and J gave up 5 bases, with 13 bases separating them. The CDR3 has 14 residues. Written as DNA, the CDR3 is TGTGCCAGCAGCTTATCAGGGAAACGGGACGAGCAGTACTTC. It translates to CASSLSGKRDEQYF.

The gene calls are TRBV24-1 and TRBJ2-5; 8 positions match TRBD2. The germline gives CDR1 KGHDR, CDR2 SFDVKD. The CDR3 extends over 15 amino acids. V trimming: 3 bases; J trimming: 5 bases; junction bases outside the gene matches: 7. The chain's CDR3 is CATSDKETSVETQYF. CDR3 bases: TGTGCCACCAGTGATAAGGAGACTAGCGTCGAGACCCAGTACTTC.

The chain has TRBV28 and TRBJ1-2; tentative D call: TRBD1 (6 bases). The CDR3 is 14 amino acids. CDR1 and CDR2 (germline): MDHEN, SYDVKM. With 3 bases removed from V and 10 bases from J, the gap between germline ends came to 18 bases. The CDR3 region has the DNA TGTGCCAGCAGTTTCGGACAGACCCGCTTTCTCTACACCTTC. This translates into CASSFGQTRFLYTF.

V is TRBV18 and J is TRBJ2-1; D is perhaps TRBD1 (5 bases). Germline CDR1 reads KGHSH; CDR2 reads LQKENI. The V end lost 5 bases, the J end lost 0 bases, and 14 bases lay between the germline ends. This CDR3 contains 16 residues. This CDR3 reads CASSIKQASSYNEQFF. The CDR3 coding sequence is TGTGCCAGCTCAATCAAACAGGCTAGCTCCTACAATGAGCAGTTCTTC.

The sample holds one count of this clone. The J gene is TRBJ1-1, the V gene TRBV28, with D possibly being TRBD1 (5 bases). Trimming removed 4 bases at V and 7 bases at J, with 13 bases between. This CDR3 comprises 13 residues. Looked up from germline, CDR1 is MDHEN and CDR2 is SYDVKM. CDR3: CASSYRGIGEAFF. The CDR3 DNA is TGTGCCAGCAGTTATAGGGGAATTGGTGAAGCTTTCTTT.

The rearrangement joins TRBV7-9 to TRBJ1-1; TRBD1 aligns across 8 bases. CDR3 length: 16 residues. CDR1 is SEHNR, CDR2 FQNEAQ, per germline (reference sequence). V shed 1 base and J 3 bases; nucleotides not matched to a gene: 7. Written as DNA, the CDR3 is TGTGCCAGCAGCTTAGGTACAGGGGGATTGGACACTGAAGCTTTCTTT. It encodes CASSLGTGGLDTEAFF.

This clone was counted once. V usage is TRBV5-4 and J usage is TRBJ1-2, with 7 bases that match TRBD1. The CDR3 has 14 residues. The germline gives CDR1 SGHNT, CDR2 YYREEE (reference sequence). Trimming removed 4 bases from V and 4 bases from J; junction bases left unmatched: 7. The chain's CDR3 is CASSTGTDVYGYTF. The CDR3 region has the DNA TGTGCCAGCAGCACTGGGACAGACGTCTATGGCTACACCTTC.

This sequence joins TRBV3-1 (or the pseudogene TRBV3-2) and TRBJ2-7; D is unresolved. In germline, CDR1 is LGHDT, CDR2 YNNKEL (reference sequence). V was cut by 2 bases and J by 2 bases, with 13 bases left in between. CDR3 length: 15 amino acids. The CDR3 DNA sequence: TGTGCCAGCAGCCAACCGCAGGCAGGAACCTACGAGCAGTACTTC. Translating it yields CASSQPQAGTYEQYF.

This clone was seen at least ten times. The chain uses TRBV12-3 or TRBV12-4 and TRBJ1-6; the D gene is possibly TRBD1 (6 bases). V lost 6 bases and J 9 bases, leaving 12 bases between the germline ends. The CDR3 has 13 amino acids. CDR3 DNA: TGTGCCAGCAGCTACAGGGCAAGTTCACCCCTCCACTTT. Translation gives CASSYRASSPLHF.

The genes are TRBV11-3 and TRBJ2-1; no reliable D call. The CDR3 length is 15 residues. V shed 3 bases and J shed 0 bases, with 9 bases lying between them. Germline loops: CDR1 SGHNT, CDR2 YENEEA. The CDR3 DNA sequence: TGTGCCAGCAGCTTGGCGGCCAGCTCCTACAATGAGCAGTTCTTC. Its protein is CASSLAASSYNEQFF.

The rearrangement links TRBV13 to TRBJ2-1, with D possibly TRBD2 on 6 matching bases. The CDR3 loop spans 17 amino acids. Between the trimmed V and J ends, which lost 1 base and 3 bases, there was a span of 16 bases. Germline lookup yields CDR1 PRHDT and CDR2 FYEKMQ (reference sequence). CDR3 nucleotides: TGTGCCAGCAGCTTAGCTTTTGGGACTCAAAACTACAATGAGCAGTTCTTC. This sequence encodes CASSLAFGTQNYNEQFF.

The chain couples TRBV6-5 to TRBJ1-5; tentative D call: TRBD1 (5 bases). V shed 4 bases and J shed 4 bases, with 11 bases lying between them. The length of the CDR3 is 14 residues. CDR1 and CDR2 from the germline V gene are MNHEY and SVGAGI. The CDR3 nucleotides read TGTGCCAGCAGTTCTCTCGGGGGTAATCAGCCCCAGCATTTT. This gives the protein CASSSLGGNQPQHF.